Below, 16 T cell receptor beta chains from the same sample are listed, as sequenced in a study of T-cell memory formation after mild COVID-19. TCRdb re-called the 5' RACE reads with MiXCR, one entry per CDR3 protein. Of around 410,000 distinct CDR3 sequences detected, less than 25% appear once; the ten largest clones hold around 13%. Sequences were obtained from PBMCs or a T cell subset sorted from them (not recorded which). Receptors originate from an adult woman who had mild COVID-19 (a few samples of this study predate the infection). Cell type and time point are not known.

J is TRBJ2-1 and V is TRBV18, with 10 positions matching TRBD2. The germline gives CDR1 KGHSH, CDR2 LQKENI. J gave up 8 bases and V 2 bases, and 6 bases lay outside the gene matches. CDR3 length equals 15 residues. The CDR3 DNA sequence: TGTGCCAGCTCACCATTAGCGGGGGGCACGGATGAGCAGTTCTTC. It is translated as CASSPLAGGTDEQFF.

V usage is TRBV6-1 and J usage is TRBJ2-5; 10 nucleotides agree with TRBD2. The CDR3 has 14 amino acids. CDR1 MNHNS and CDR2 SASEGT come from the germline V gene. Trimming cost V 1 base and J 7 bases; bases outside gene matches: 3. CDR3 sequence: CASSEVAGGRTQYF. DNA of the CDR3: TGTGCCAGCAGTGAAGTAGCGGGAGGACGGACCCAGTACTTC.

This clonotype was seen a few times. The germline gene is not matched at one end of the junction; a read error may be the cause. The chain carries TRBV9 and TRBJ2-7; 11 bases agree with TRBD2. The CDR3 totals 11 residues. The germline gives CDR1 SGDLS, CDR2 YYNGEE. The CDR3 spells CASSTPGLAAF. CDR3 DNA: TGTGCCAGCAGCACACCGGGACTAGCGGCCTTC.

The gene calls are TRBV30 and TRBJ1-1; D is uncertain. The CDR3 length is 10 residues. V was pared by 3 bases and J by 11 bases, with 10 bases between. Germline CDR1 is GTSNPN and CDR2 is SVGIG (reference sequence). DNA for the CDR3: TGTGCCTGGAGGGAGCTGAGGGCTTTCTTT. This translates into CAWRELRAFF.

The V and J genes are TRBV25-1 and TRBJ1-1; maybe TRBD1 (5 bases). This CDR3 is 14 amino acids long. Germline CDR1 MGHDK, CDR2 SYGVNS. Trimming took 1 base from V and 6 from J, leaving 12 bases between them. The CDR3 nucleotides read TGTGCCAGCAGTGAATTGGGGGAGAGTGCTGAAGCTTTCTTT. Translating it yields CASSELGESAEAFF.

This chain links TRBV5-1 with TRBJ1-1; 7 bases match TRBD1. Per the germline V gene, CDR1 is SGHRS and CDR2 is YFSETQ. Losses at the gene ends were 6 bases for V and 4 bases for J; bases not matched to a gene: 6. The CDR3 covers 13 residues. CDR3 loop: CASNKGGGTEAFF. The DNA for the CDR3 is TGCGCCAGCAATAAAGGGGGCGGCACTGAAGCTTTCTTT.

There are a few counts of this clonotype. The chain combines TRBV20-1 with TRBJ1-5; D is perhaps TRBD1 (6 bases). Germline assignment: CDR1 DFQATT and CDR2 SNEGSKA (reference sequence). Trimming shortened V by 3 bases and J by 6 bases, and 12 bases separated the two germline ends. This CDR3 spans 13 amino acids. The CDR3 region has the DNA TGCAGTGCTAGTACAGGGAATAGTCAGCCCCAGCATTTT. Protein: CSASTGNSQPQHF.

The V call is TRBV19, the J call TRBJ2-2; D tentatively reads TRBD1 or TRBD2 (5 bases each). The germline gives CDR1 LNHDA, CDR2 SQIVND (reference sequence). The V and J ends lost 9 bases and 7 bases respectively, with 18 bases between them. The CDR3 sequence is 14 residues long. This CDR3 reads CASARSGLGGELFF. In DNA form, the CDR3 reads TGTGCCAGCGCGCGCTCGGGGCTGGGCGGGGAGCTGTTTTTT.

The rearrangement links TRBV5-1 to TRBJ2-3; 9 bases match TRBD2. Germline values: CDR1 SGHRS, CDR2 YFSETQ. The CDR3 is made up of 15 amino acids. V lost 5 bases, J lost 4 bases, and 8 bases stayed unmatched. The CDR3 reads CASRWTSDPPDTQYF. CDR3 sequence (DNA): TGCGCCAGCAGGTGGACTAGCGACCCGCCAGATACGCAGTATTTT.

J is TRBJ1-1 and V is TRBV27; tentative D call: TRBD1 (6 bases). V was cut by 10 bases and J by 4 bases, with 19 bases left in between. Germline lookup yields CDR1 MNHEY and CDR2 SMNVEV (reference sequence). This CDR3 has 14 amino acids. This CDR3 reads CATSLQGTGTEAFF. As DNA, the CDR3 is TGTGCCACTTCGCTACAGGGTACTGGCACTGAAGCTTTCTTT.

This chain uses TRBV7-9 with TRBJ2-5; 9 bases line up with TRBD1. The CDR3 has 15 residues. V lost 5 bases to trimming and J lost 4 bases; unmatched junction nucleotides: 8. Germline assignment: CDR1 SEHNR and CDR2 FQNEAQ (reference sequence). The DNA for the CDR3 is TGTGCCAGCAGCAGGTCGGGACAGGGAGGAGAGACCCAGTACTTC. It specifies CASSRSGQGGETQYF.

The chain combines TRBV5-6 with TRBJ2-2; D not certain. The V gene's germline CDR1 is SGHDT and CDR2 YYEEEE. The CDR3 consists of 13 residues. The V gene lost 4 bases and the J gene lost 2 bases, with 6 bases spanning the gap. The CDR3 is CASSERNTGELFF. DNA for the CDR3: TGTGCCAGCAGCGAGAGAAACACCGGGGAGCTGTTTTTT. Drawing the rest from reference TRBV5-6 and TRBJ2-2, the complete variable domain is DAGVTQSPTHLIKTRGQQVTLRCSPKSGHDTVSWYQQALGQGPQFIFQYYEEEERQRGNFPDRFSGHQFPNYSSELNVNALLLGDSALYLCASSERNTGELFFGEGSRLTVL.

This chain connects TRBV5-1 to TRBJ1-2, with a possible D match to TRBD1 (5 bases). Germline CDR1 and CDR2: SGHRS and YFSETQ. This CDR3 is built from 15 residues. Trimming took 4 bases from V and 0 from J, leaving 13 bases between them. In DNA form, the CDR3 reads TGCGCCAGCAGCCTGGGACTTCCCACTAACTATGGCTACACCTTC. Its translation: CASSLGLPTNYGYTF.

V and J are TRBV6-1 and TRBJ2-6; 8 nucleotides agree with TRBD1. Per the germline V gene, CDR1 is MNHNS and CDR2 is SASEGT. The CDR3 contains 16 residues. With V trimmed by 2 bases and J by 3 bases, 3 bases remained unmatched. CDR3 DNA sequence: TGTGCCAGCAGTGAATTCAGGGGGCGTGGGGCCAACGTCCTGACTTTC. This encodes CASSEFRGRGANVLTF.

This clonotype was picked up a small number of times. This sequence joins TRBV3-1 and TRBJ2-2; possible D gene TRBD1, 6 bases. Germline loops: CDR1 LGHDT, CDR2 YNNKEL (reference sequence). Trimming pared 8 bases from V and 6 bases from J, leaving 13 bases between. This CDR3 comprises 13 residues. In nucleotides, the CDR3 is TGTGCCAGCCGAGAGAACAGGGCCGGGGAGCTGTTTTTT. Translation: CASRENRAGELFF.

This clonotype has a handful of counts. V and J are TRBV5-7 and TRBJ2-1, with TRBD2 matching 8 bases. TRBV5-7 has ORF status, its function being uncertain. The CDR3 totals 15 residues. V was clipped by 2 bases and J by 6 bases; unmatched bases: 7. CDR3: CASSFSGSFSNEQFF. The CDR3 nucleotides read TGTGCCAGCAGCTTCAGCGGGAGTTTTAGCAATGAGCAGTTCTTC.